This TCR beta chain was recorded in a study of T-cell memory formation after mild COVID-19. Whole-study findings and limits: The study found balanced CD4/CD8 in clones contracting day 15 to 85 and a CD4+ lean in later expanders.

This clonotype was seen ten or more times. What it recognizes is unknown. TCRdb re-derived calls from the 5' RACE reads in MiXCR, one entry per CDR3 protein. The table has about 140,000 distinct CDR3 sequences, 14% to 15% seen once; the top ten hold around 27%. The J segment lost 4 bases and the V segment lost 5 bases, leaving 6 bases of the junction unmatched. Germline V gene data show CDR1 as SEHNR and CDR2 as FQNEAQ (reference sequence). CDR3 length equals 16 residues. The material sequenced was PBMCs or a T cell subset sorted from them (not recorded which). The source is an adult woman who had mild COVID-19 (a few samples of this study predate the infection). Cell type and time point are not known. V and J are TRBV7-9 and TRBJ2-3; TRBD2 agrees at 13 bases. The CDR3 DNA sequence: TGTGCCAGCAGCCCGCGACTAGCGGGAGGTTCAGATACGCAGTATTTT. Protein sequence: CASSPRLAGGSDTQYF.